This entry lists 29 T cell receptor beta chains sequenced from one sample in a study of shared clonotypes between healthy human individuals. Here immunoSEQ multiplex PCR was the method, and the copy in TCRdb shows in-frame clones only, minus some. Altogether about 2.3 million clones are present, roughly 93% being singletons, with the ten largest covering around 0.4%. Sequencing input: naive CD4+ T cells from PBMCs. Subset noted: CD45RA+ positively selected. The receptors here all came from a man younger than 35 in good health. Some clones in this sample may be carry-over from other donors' samples.

This clone was recorded only once. V gene TRBV4-1 combines with J gene TRBJ2-7; TRBD2 is a possible D gene (6 bases). The CDR3 totals 15 residues. V was trimmed by 0 bases and J by 2 bases, leaving 11 bases between them. Germline CDR1 reads MGHRA; CDR2 reads YSYEKL. CDR3 coding DNA: TGCGCCAGCAGCCAAGATCCAGCGGGCACCTACGAGCAGTACTTC. It is translated as CASSQDPAGTYEQYF.

V and J are TRBV28 and TRBJ2-2; 12 nucleotides align to TRBD2. Germline CDR1 and CDR2: MDHEN and SYDVKM. The V gene end was trimmed by 5 bases and the J gene end by 9 bases; junction bases not matched to a gene: 13. This CDR3 contains 17 residues. The CDR3 DNA is TGTGCCAGCAGTGCCATCACTAGCGGGAGGCCAGGCAGGGAGCTGTTTTTT. Translation: CASSAITSGRPGRELFF.

The rearrangement links TRBV2 to TRBJ2-7, with D perhaps TRBD2 (5 bases). Trimming pared 6 bases from V and 3 bases from J, leaving 18 bases between. This CDR3 contains 15 residues. Per the germline V gene, CDR1 is SNHLY and CDR2 is FYNNEI. CDR3 amino acids: CASSDKSGLLYEQYF. The CDR3 DNA reads as TGTGCCAGCAGCGATAAGTCAGGACTTCTCTACGAGCAGTACTTC.

The chain links TRBV7-2 to TRBJ1-2, with 10 bases lining up with TRBD1. This CDR3 is 16 amino acids long. Germline V gene lookup returns CDR1 SGHTA and CDR2 FQGNSA. V shed 5 bases and J 2 bases; nucleotides not matched to a gene: 8. CDR3 nucleotide sequence: TGTGCCAGCAGCCCGGCCCTGGACAGGGGGAACTATGGCTACACCTTC. Protein sequence: CASSPALDRGNYGYTF.

The chain joins TRBV9 to TRBJ2-2, with D perhaps TRBD2 (5 bases). This CDR3 comprises 15 residues. Trimming took 0 bases from V and 4 from J, leaving 10 bases between them. CDR1 is SGDLS, CDR2 YYNGEE, per germline. As DNA, the CDR3 is TGTGCCAGCAGCGTAGCCGGGCGGGTCACCGGGGAGCTGTTTTTT. Its protein is CASSVAGRVTGELFF.

This chain links TRBV7-7 with TRBJ2-2; D is undetermined. V lost 5 bases, J lost 4 bases, and 14 bases lay in between. The CDR3 totals 15 residues. Germline V gene lookup returns CDR1 SSHAT and CDR2 FNYEAQ (reference sequence). CDR3 nucleotide sequence: TGTGCCAGCAGCCCCCTGGGTTCCTTCACCGGGGAGCTGTTTTTT. Protein: CASSPLGSFTGELFF. Filled out from reference TRBV7-7 and TRBJ2-2, the complete variable domain reads GAGVSQSPRYKVTKRGQDVTLRCDPISSHATLYWYQQALGQGPEFLTYFNYEAQPDKSGLPSDRFSAERPEGSISTLTIQRTEQRDSAMYRCASSPLGSFTGELFFGEGSRLTVL.

This clone was detected a few times. The chain combines TRBV2 with TRBJ1-1, with a weak D call TRBD1 (6 bases). The CDR3 totals 15 residues. Trimming pared 1 base from V and 10 bases from J, leaving 19 bases between. Germline assignment: CDR1 SNHLY and CDR2 FYNNEI. The CDR3: CASSEDRVIIYGAFF. As DNA, the CDR3 is TGTGCCAGCAGTGAAGACAGGGTTATCATCTATGGAGCTTTCTTT.

The rearrangement links TRBV7-2 to TRBJ1-1; 9 bases are a match to TRBD1. Germline CDR1 reads SGHTA; CDR2 reads FQGNSA. This CDR3 is 14 amino acids long. Trimming at V came to 1 base and at J to 10 bases, leaving 7 bases not matched to a gene. As DNA, the CDR3 is TGTGCCAGCAGCTTAGAGACAGGGGGGAGAGGAGCTTTCTTT. It translates to CASSLETGGRGAFF.

In its sample, this clone was seen once. The same CDR3 is also encoded by other DNA sequences in this sample. The chain carries TRBV7-2 and TRBJ2-2; TRBD2 matches at 8 bases. Germline V gene lookup returns CDR1 SGHTA and CDR2 FQGNSA. The junction had 0 bases not matched to a gene; V was cut back by 2 bases and J by 4 bases. This CDR3 has 14 amino acids. This CDR3 reads CASSLSGSTGELFF. The CDR3 nucleotides are TGTGCCAGCAGCTTAAGCGGGAGCACCGGGGAGCTGTTTTTT.

CDR3 loop: CATSRDTRGETQYF. In DNA, the CDR3 is TGTGCCACCAGCAGAGATACACGCGGGGAGACCCAGTACTTC. The genes are TRBV15 and TRBJ2-5, with D possibly TRBD2 on 5 matching bases. Trimming pared 0 bases from V and 5 bases from J, leaving 10 bases between. This CDR3 spans 14 amino acids. Per germline, CDR1 LNHNV and CDR2 YYDKDF (reference sequence).

This chain links TRBV5-1 with TRBJ2-7; TRBD1 aligns across 9 bases. V gave up 5 bases and J gave up 6 bases; unmatched junction bases: 9. The germline CDR1 and CDR2 sequences are SGHRS and YFSETQ. This CDR3 region has 14 residues. Here the CDR3 DNA reads TGCGCCAGCAGGCGGGACAGGGAAAAGGGCGAGCAGTACTTC. It specifies CASRRDREKGEQYF.

The rearrangement links TRBV11-2 to TRBJ2-5; 8 nucleotides line up with TRBD2. In germline, CDR1 is SGHAT, CDR2 FQNNGV. The J segment lost 4 bases and the V segment lost 4 bases, leaving 8 bases of the junction unmatched. The CDR3 spans 15 residues. The CDR3 DNA sequence: TGTGCCAGCAGCTCTCCGGGACTAGGAATAGAGACCCAGTACTTC. This translates into CASSSPGLGIETQYF.

The chain is built from TRBV5-5 and TRBJ1-5, with a weak D call TRBD1 (5 bases). CDR3 length: 18 residues. Germline CDR1 reads SGHKS; CDR2 reads YYEKEE (reference sequence). The V gene lost 4 bases and the J gene lost 3 bases, with 23 bases spanning the gap. CDR3 coding DNA: TGTGCCAGCAGCCCCGGAGGTGGGGGGGAGCTTTTCAATCAGCCCCAGCATTTT. It codes for CASSPGGGGELFNQPQHF.

The rearrangement links TRBV5-6 to TRBJ2-2; either TRBD1 or TRBD2 may fit D (6 bases each). Trimming stripped 4 bases from V and 3 bases from J, with 16 bases between. Germline V gene lookup returns CDR1 SGHDT and CDR2 YYEEEE. The CDR3 contains 16 residues. The CDR3 sequence is CASSPGGGTHTGELFF. As DNA, the CDR3 is TGTGCCAGCAGCCCTGGGGGCGGGACCCACACCGGGGAGCTGTTTTTT.

This clone was observed a single time. The chain recombines TRBV28 with TRBJ1-2; the D gene is possibly TRBD1 (5 bases). The CDR3 spans 16 residues. With 2 bases removed from V and 3 bases from J, the gap between germline ends came to 16 bases. Germline V gives CDR1 MDHEN, CDR2 SYDVKM. DNA of the CDR3: TGTGCCAGCAGTTTACTAATCGGGACGGACCACTATGGCTACACCTTC. It codes for CASSLLIGTDHYGYTF.

The chain is built from TRBV28 and TRBJ2-2, with D perhaps matching TRBD2 (6 bases). The CDR3 loop spans 17 amino acids. V lost 2 bases, J lost 1 base, and 14 bases lay in between. Germline V CDR1 and CDR2: MDHEN, SYDVKM. The CDR3 sequence is CASSLGLAVMNTGELFF. CDR3 in DNA: TGTGCCAGCAGTTTAGGTTTAGCGGTCATGAACACCGGGGAGCTGTTTTTT. Supplemented by reference TRBV28 and TRBJ2-2, the full variable domain reads DVKVTQSSRYLVKRTGEKVFLECVQDMDHENMFWYRQDPGLGLRLIYFSYDVKMKEKGDIPEGYSVSREKKERFSLILESASTNQTSMYLCASSLGLAVMNTGELFFGEGSRLTVL.

DNA for the CDR3: TGTGCCAGCAGCGTAAGGCTCAGCAGGGCGAACACCGGGGAGCTGTTTTTT. Its translation is CASSVRLSRANTGELFF. The chain recombines TRBV9 with TRBJ2-2; D is perhaps TRBD1 (5 bases). This CDR3 is built from 17 residues. Germline V CDR1 and CDR2: SGDLS, YYNGEE. V lost 1 base and J lost 0, with 13 bases in between.

This rearrangement joins TRBV27 to TRBJ2-7, with 14 bases that match TRBD2. CDR1 MNHEY and CDR2 SMNVEV come from the germline V gene (reference sequence). The junction had 7 bases not matched to a gene; V was cut back by 2 bases and J by 1 base. The CDR3 is made up of 18 amino acids. Written as DNA, the CDR3 is TGTGCCAGCAGTTTAAAACCCGGGACTAGCGGGAGTTCCTACGAGCAGTACTTC. Protein sequence: CASSLKPGTSGSSYEQYF.

This clone appeared a single time. The chain recombines TRBV6-5 with TRBJ1-2; D ambiguous. With 7 bases removed from V and 8 bases from J, the gap between germline ends came to 17 bases. The CDR3 is 13 residues long. Germline CDR1 MNHEY, CDR2 SVGAGI. In DNA, the CDR3 is TGTGCCAGCACCGGAGGTCGTTTGGGAGGCTACACCTTC. Its translation is CASTGGRLGGYTF.

This clone was picked up one time. The chain couples TRBV7-3 to TRBJ2-1, with TRBD1 matching over 7 bases. Trimming cost V 1 base and J 6 bases; bases outside gene matches: 0. The germline V gene encodes CDR1 SGHTA and CDR2 FQGTGA. The CDR3 sequence is 13 residues long. This CDR3 reads CASSLNRGNEQFF. In nucleotides, the CDR3 is TGTGCCAGCAGCTTAAACAGGGGCAATGAGCAGTTCTTC.

Here the CDR3 reads CASSPGAGGENTIYF. CDR3 DNA sequence: TGTGCCAGCAGCCCCGGGGCAGGGGGCGAAAACACCATATATTTT. This chain links TRBV5-4 with TRBJ1-3, with TRBD1 identical over 8 bases. Trimming took 4 bases from V and 6 from J; bases not matched to a gene: 9. CDR3 length equals 15 residues. Germline CDR1 reads SGHNT; CDR2 reads YYREEE (reference sequence).

V gene TRBV5-1 combines with J gene TRBJ1-2; no reliable D call. The CDR3 runs to 13 residues. The germline gives CDR1 SGHRS, CDR2 YFSETQ. The ends were cut back, 2 bases at V and 4 bases at J, with 9 bases in the middle. CDR3 in amino acids: CASSFRPIYGYTF. The DNA of the CDR3 is TGCGCCAGCAGCTTCAGGCCTATCTATGGCTACACCTTC. The entire variable domain, with the rest obtained from reference TRBV5-1 and TRBJ1-2, is as follows: KAGVTQTPRYLIKTRGQQVTLSCSPISGHRSVSWYQQTPGQGLQFLFEYFSETQRNKGNFPGRFSGRQFSNSRSEMNVSTLELGDSALYLCASSFRPIYGYTFGSGTRLTVV.

V gene TRBV10-3 combines with J gene TRBJ2-1; 10 bases fit TRBD2. V shed 4 bases and J 1 base; nucleotides not matched to a gene: 4. The CDR3 has 16 residues. Germline V lookup: CDR1 ENHRY, CDR2 SYGVKD. The CDR3 loop reads CAISAQAGGSYNEQFF. In DNA, the CDR3 is TGTGCCATCAGTGCCCAAGCGGGGGGGTCCTACAATGAGCAGTTCTTC.

This chain joins TRBV10-3 and TRBJ2-7; possible D gene TRBD1, 5 bases. Trimming took off 6 bases at V and 2 bases at J, with 14 bases between the two ends. The V gene's germline CDR1 is ENHRY and CDR2 SYGVKD. This CDR3 has 14 residues. The CDR3 loop reads CAIRTGHPTYEQYF. CDR3 nucleotide sequence: TGTGCCATCAGAACAGGACACCCCACCTACGAGCAGTACTTC.

This chain connects TRBV29-1 to TRBJ2-2; D uncertain. Germline loops: CDR1 SQVTM, CDR2 ANQGSEA. Trimming cost V 4 bases and J 2 bases, with 5 bases left between them. The CDR3 runs to 12 residues. CDR3 sequence: CSVGKNTGELFF. CDR3 nucleotide sequence: TGCAGCGTTGGCAAAAACACCGGGGAGCTGTTTTTT.

This clone appeared once. The chain has TRBV4-2 and TRBJ1-1; possibly TRBD1 for D (5 bases). Looked up from germline, CDR1 is LGHNA and CDR2 is YNFKEQ. Trimming cost V 5 bases and J 8 bases, with 15 bases left between them. The CDR3 spans 13 residues. For the CDR3, the DNA is TGTGCCAGCAGCTTATTCCGGGGGATCGAAGCTTTCTTT. It is translated as CASSLFRGIEAFF.

The chain combines TRBV7-3 with TRBJ1-3; a possible D gene is TRBD1 (6 bases). Germline V lookup: CDR1 SGHTA, CDR2 FQGTGA. The V and J ends lost 3 bases and 4 bases respectively, with 13 bases between them. The CDR3 spans 15 residues. The CDR3 coding sequence is TGTGCCAGCAGCTTGACAGGACCTCGGGGAAACACCATATATTTT. Amino acids: CASSLTGPRGNTIYF.

In its sample, this clone was seen a few times. Different DNA sequences within this sample yield the same CDR3. This rearrangement joins TRBV7-2 to TRBJ1-2; D gene unclear. The CDR3 is made up of 13 amino acids. With 5 bases removed from V and 2 bases from J, the gap between germline ends came to 9 bases. From germline, CDR1 is SGHTA and CDR2 FQGNSA. CDR3 in amino acids: CASSTGPNYGYTF. CDR3 DNA sequence: TGTGCCAGCAGCACCGGACCGAACTATGGCTACACCTTC.

V gene TRBV9 combines with J gene TRBJ2-1; D not certain. The CDR3 runs 14 residues. Per the germline V gene, CDR1 is SGDLS and CDR2 is YYNGEE. V lost 0 bases and J lost 5, with 9 bases in between. In nucleotides, the CDR3 is TGTGCCAGCAGCGTAGGCATGGACCACAATGAGCAGTTCTTC. Translating it yields CASSVGMDHNEQFF.